This T cell receptor (beta chain) derives from a study of T-cell reconstitution after alpha-beta-depleted transplantation in children. About this clonotype: Its antigen is currently unknown. Given the absence of the conserved phenylalanine or tryptophan at the CDR3 end, a read error is likely.

Whole-study results and caveats: Recipient T cells and thymic progenitors that survived gave rise to the high TCRbeta diversity observed at day 60 in some patients. Most T-cell counts and diversity one year after the transplant came from T cells that were newly produced.

J gave up 5 bases and V 5 bases, and 4 bases lay outside the gene matches. The CDR3 covers 12 residues. Germline assignment: CDR1 DFQATT and CDR2 SNEGSKA (reference sequence). Preparing the TCRbeta library involved the use of unique molecular identifiers. A single record per CDR3 protein comes from TCRdb applying MiXCR to the PCR reads. The data show about 110,000 distinct CDR3 sequences, approximately 6.6% seen once. This sequence was found in a male patient aged 2 to 10 who had a stem cell transplant for acute lymphoblastic leukemia, so the T cells may come from the graft donor. The sequenced sample was PBMCs, mostly from graft donor cells, obtained 360 days after TCRalphabeta/CD19-depleted stem cell transplant. V usage is TRBV20-1 and J usage is TRBJ2-7, with 9 bases that match TRBD2. CDR3 nucleotide sequence: TGCAGTGCTCCGGGACTAGCTGACGAGCAGTACTTA. It codes for CSAPGLADEQYL.